This T cell receptor (beta chain) was recorded in a study of T cells in Graves' hyperthyroidism and ophthalmopathy. Study-wide findings and caveats: Blood held most thyroid clonotypes expanded above 0.001 frequency. From stable hyperthyroidism, ophthalmopathy was set apart by a 13 V-J model.

RNA transcripts were the template for amplifying TCR beta CDR3 regions. An initial round of RT-PCR targeting the TCR CDR3 relied on the HTBI primer set. TCRdb fed the multiplex PCR reads into MiXCR, producing one record per CDR3 protein. Seen here are nearly 250,000 distinct CDR3 sequences, less than 20% observed once, and the top ten hold 25% to 30%. Concerning this clonotype itself: What it binds is unknown. A read error is possible here, since a much larger clone lies one base away.

Pregnant or lactating patients were excluded, as were those with uncontrolled infection or other autoimmune disease. The sample comprised blood. The TCR comes from a woman aged 18-35 years with Graves' ophthalmopathy.

CDR3 nucleotides: TGTGCCAGCGGCTTATCTCAGCAGAACTATGGCTACACCTTC. Translating gives CASGLSQQNYGYTF. The chain joins TRBV5-5 to TRBJ1-2; unclear D gene. Per the germline V gene, CDR1 is SGHKS and CDR2 is YYEKEE (reference sequence). CDR3 size: 14 residues.